This T cell receptor beta chain was documented in a study of blood T cell repertoires in COVID-19. At the level of the study: Acute and convalescent COVID-19 samples came from the United States, Italy and Spain.

Methods used by the authors: Nucleated cell number was recorded as an estimate derived from reference gene primer amplification. This table comes from immunoSEQ multiplex PCR, and its TCRdb copy is limited to in-frame clones, with some not included. Clonal size and the V and J genes are those of that table, whereas D and trimming came from the DNA. Among hundreds of thousands of clones listed, 80% to 90% were seen once. The CDR3 is made up of 10 amino acids. Germline values: CDR1 MNHEY, CDR2 SMNVEV (reference sequence). V shed 8 bases and J shed 4 bases, with 6 bases lying between them. For recovered donors of Cohort 3, there were two negative PCRs, clearance, or symptom resolution.

The sequence derives from a woman aged 18-29 years who had recovered from COVID-19. The chain links TRBV27 to TRBJ2-7, with no clear D. The sample comprised PBMCs or T cells enriched from blood (not recorded which). The CDR3: CASRVYEQYF. The DNA for the CDR3 is TGTGCCAGCCGGGTATACGAGCAGTACTTC.